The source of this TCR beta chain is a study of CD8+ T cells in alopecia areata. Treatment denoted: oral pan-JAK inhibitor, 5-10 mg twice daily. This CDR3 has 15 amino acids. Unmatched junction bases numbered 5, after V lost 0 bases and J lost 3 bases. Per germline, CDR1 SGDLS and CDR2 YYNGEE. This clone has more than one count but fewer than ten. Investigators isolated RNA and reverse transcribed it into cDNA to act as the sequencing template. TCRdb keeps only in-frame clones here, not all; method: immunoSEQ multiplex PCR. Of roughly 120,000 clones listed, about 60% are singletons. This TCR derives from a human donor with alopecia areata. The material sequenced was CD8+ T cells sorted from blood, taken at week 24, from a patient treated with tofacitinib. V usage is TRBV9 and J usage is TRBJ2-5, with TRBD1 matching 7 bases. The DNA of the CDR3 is TGTGCCAGCAGCGTAGGGGGACAGACCAAAGAGACCCAGTACTTC. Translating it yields CASSVGGQTKETQYF.